This entry lists 18 T cell receptor beta chains sequenced from one sample in a study of CD8 T cells in Susac syndrome (dated by TCRdb to the late 2010s). The receptor library was made with the immunoSEQ multiplex PCR assay. RNA was extracted with the RNeasy kit and roughly 0.45 to 1 ug was reverse transcribed using random hexamers. The raw public data were reprocessed by TCRdb itself: fastp quality trimming at Q25, MiXCR clonotype calling, in-frame beta chains only. Rows merge per CDR3 protein into single entries with the most common DNA and genes. The sample yields about 250,000 distinct CDR3 sequences; 80% to 95% were counted once. Of the sample, approximately 0.072% is held by the ten largest clones. The sample was CD4+ T cells from PBMCs. Receptors were obtained from a human donor with multiple sclerosis.

J is TRBJ1-4 and V is TRBV7-9; D is unresolved. V lost 4 bases to trimming and J lost 8 bases, with 11 bases between them. Germline V gene lookup returns CDR1 SEHNR and CDR2 FQNEAQ (reference sequence). This CDR3 region has 13 residues. For the CDR3, the DNA is TGTGCCAGCAGCTCCCGGGAGGGCGAAAAACTGTTTTTT. Its protein product is CASSSREGEKLFF.

The chain employs TRBV11-3 and TRBJ2-1; no definite D call. The CDR3 is 12 residues long. Germline assignment: CDR1 SGHNT and CDR2 YENEEA. Deletions cut 2 bases from V and 9 bases from J, with 8 bases between. In DNA, the CDR3 is TGTGCCAGCAGCTTAACGGGTTCTGAGCAGTTCTTC. Its translation: CASSLTGSEQFF.

V and J are TRBV6-4 and TRBJ1-5; TRBD1 aligns across 7 bases. Germline V gene lookup returns CDR1 MRHNA and CDR2 SNTAGT. V shed 1 base, J shed 0 bases, and the junction held 18 bases outside the gene matches. There are 21 residues in the CDR3. CDR3 amino acids: CASSDCTPGKGGGYSNQPQHF. The CDR3 bases are TGTGCCAGCAGTGACTGCACCCCAGGAAAAGGAGGGGGCTATAGCAATCAGCCCCAGCATTTT.

The gene calls are TRBV27 and TRBJ2-2, with D tentatively TRBD2 (5 bases). Per the germline V gene, CDR1 is MNHEY and CDR2 is SMNVEV (reference sequence). V gave up 5 bases and J gave up 6 bases, with 16 bases separating them. The CDR3 has 15 residues. CDR3 sequence (DNA): TGTGCCAGCAGTCCGCGGACTCTTTCCCCCGGGGAGCTGTTTTTT. Its protein product is CASSPRTLSPGELFF.

This chain uses TRBV5-1 with TRBJ2-2; 7 bases are a match to TRBD2. Germline values: CDR1 SGHRS, CDR2 YFSETQ. The length of the CDR3 is 15 residues. With 0 bases clipped from V and 5 bases from J, the junction kept 4 bases outside the gene matches. CDR3 region: CASSLDISGTGELFF. In nucleotides, the CDR3 is TGCGCCAGCAGCTTGGACATTAGCGGGACCGGGGAGCTGTTTTTT. Full variable domain (outside the CDR3, taken from reference TRBV5-1 and TRBJ2-2): KAGVTQTPRYLIKTRGQQVTLSCSPISGHRSVSWYQQTPGQGLQFLFEYFSETQRNKGNFPGRFSGRQFSNSRSEMNVSTLELGDSALYLCASSLDISGTGELFFGEGSRLTVL.

The rearrangement links TRBV7-8 to TRBJ1-4, with a weak D call TRBD1 (6 bases). This CDR3 has 13 amino acids. Trimming took off 1 base at V and 13 bases at J, with 13 bases between the two ends. Germline V gives CDR1 SGHVS, CDR2 FQNEAQ. Here the CDR3 DNA reads TGTGCCAGCAGCTTAGAGGCCAGGGGCGGACTGTTTTTT. Residues: CASSLEARGGLFF.

This chain links TRBV30 with TRBJ2-3; weak D call: TRBD1 (5 bases). Deletions cut 5 bases from V and 6 bases from J, with 18 bases between. CDR3 length: 14 residues. CDR1 and CDR2 (germline): GTSNPN, SVGIG (reference sequence). The CDR3 protein is CAWGKGRVLDTQYF. CDR3 DNA: TGTGCCTGGGGGAAGGGGCGCGTCCTTGATACGCAGTATTTT.

This chain uses TRBV25-1 with TRBJ2-5; the match to TRBD2 covers 15 bases. Germline assignment: CDR1 MGHDK and CDR2 SYGVNS. The CDR3 runs to 16 residues. Germline trimming cut 4 bases from V and 4 bases from J; bases unmatched to any gene: 4. CDR3 sequence reads: CASSAPGLAGGETQYF. The CDR3 DNA reads TGTGCCAGCAGTGCACCGGGACTAGCGGGAGGAGAGACCCAGTACTTC.

The rearrangement uses TRBV28 and TRBJ2-6; the D gene could be TRBD1 or TRBD2 (6 bases each). V lost 8 bases and J lost 3, with 17 bases in between. The germline V gene has CDR1 MDHEN and CDR2 SYDVKM. There are 16 residues in the CDR3. CDR3: CASDRRGTGGANVLTF. Here the CDR3 DNA reads TGTGCCAGCGATCGAAGGGGGACTGGTGGGGCCAACGTCCTGACTTTC.

This rearrangement joins TRBV12-3 or TRBV12-4 to TRBJ2-5, with D unclear. The germline V and J ends were trimmed by 4 bases and 8 bases, with 8 bases remaining between them. This CDR3 has 11 residues. The chain's CDR3 is CASSSLETQYF. The CDR3 DNA reads TGTGCCAGCAGTTCTCTAGAAACCCAGTACTTC.

The chain employs TRBV20-1 and TRBJ1-1; unclear D gene. The CDR3 has 13 residues. The germline CDR1 and CDR2 sequences are DFQATT and SNEGSKA (reference sequence). Trimming left V 2 bases short and J 1 base short, with 8 bases between. This chain's CDR3 is CSARSSGNTEAFF. The CDR3 DNA sequence: TGCAGTGCTAGATCATCCGGGAACACTGAAGCTTTCTTT.

This clonotype has just one count. CDR3 amino acids: CASSLAPAYEQYF. The CDR3 nucleotides are TGTGCCAGCAGCTTGGCCCCGGCCTACGAGCAGTACTTC. The V and J genes are TRBV5-6 and TRBJ2-7; D unresolved. V was clipped by 0 bases and J by 2 bases, with 6 bases between them. This CDR3 is built from 13 residues. The V gene's germline CDR1 is SGHDT and CDR2 YYEEEE. Full variable domain (rest looked up from reference TRBV5-6 and TRBJ2-7): DAGVTQSPTHLIKTRGQQVTLRCSPKSGHDTVSWYQQALGQGPQFIFQYYEEEERQRGNFPDRFSGHQFPNYSSELNVNALLLGDSALYLCASSLAPAYEQYFGPGTRLTVT.

This clonotype has a handful of counts. The chain couples TRBV24-1 to TRBJ2-3, with D possibly being TRBD2 (5 bases). Per germline, CDR1 KGHDR and CDR2 SFDVKD. V lost 9 bases and J lost 1, with 10 bases in between. The CDR3 spans 13 residues. The CDR3 region is CATAPAGTDTQYF. The CDR3 region has the DNA TGTGCCACCGCCCCAGCGGGCACAGATACGCAGTATTTT.

V and J are TRBV20-1 and TRBJ2-3; D is uncertain. V gave up 0 bases and J gave up 8 bases, with 9 bases separating them. The CDR3 totals 12 residues. The germline CDR1 and CDR2 sequences are DFQATT and SNEGSKA (reference sequence). The CDR3 DNA reads as TGCAGTGCTAGAGAGGGCACGGTTACGCAGTATTTT. This translates into CSAREGTVTQYF.

The count of this clonotype is one. The rearrangement links TRBV24-1 to TRBJ2-3, with TRBD2 matching over 8 bases. CDR3 size: 17 residues. The germline V gene has CDR1 KGHDR and CDR2 SFDVKD. Trimming at V came to 3 bases and at J to 2 bases, leaving 9 bases not matched to a gene. The CDR3 sequence: CATSDPARGGDTDTQYF. The CDR3 bases are TGTGCCACCAGTGATCCCGCCCGGGGGGGAGACACAGATACGCAGTATTTT.

J is TRBJ2-3 and V is TRBV7-2; TRBD2 matches at 7 bases. Germline trimming cut 10 bases from V and 2 bases from J; bases unmatched to any gene: 12. Germline assignment: CDR1 SGHTA and CDR2 FQGNSA. There are 15 residues in the CDR3. CDR3 sequence (DNA): TGTGCCATCGCGCCTAGCGGCGTCTTCACAGATACGCAGTATTTT. Translated, it gives CAIAPSGVFTDTQYF.

This chain uses TRBV7-2 with TRBJ2-5, with D tentatively TRBD1 or TRBD2 (5 bases each). Trimming stripped 5 bases from V and 3 bases from J, with 19 bases between. Germline V lookup: CDR1 SGHTA, CDR2 FQGNSA. The CDR3 has 16 residues. In DNA form, the CDR3 reads TGTGCCAGCAGCCTCCCCCGGGGCGACGCTAAAGAGACCCAGTACTTC. The encoded protein is CASSLPRGDAKETQYF.

V is TRBV7-2 and J is TRBJ1-1; D call uncertain. Looked up from germline, CDR1 is SGHTA and CDR2 is FQGNSA. The CDR3 contains 13 residues. With 3 bases removed from V and 3 bases from J, the gap between germline ends came to 8 bases. CDR3 loop: CASSFGEDTEAFF. The CDR3 DNA reads TGTGCCAGCAGCTTTGGTGAGGACACTGAAGCTTTCTTT.